This T cell receptor beta chain was found in a study of blood T cells in healthy people across ages. The study's findings and limits: Underestimates were what the diversity estimates from one million T cells were considered to be.

Ten or more counts support this clonotype. Its antigen remains unknown. A second roughly 6 to 11 cycle PCR used barcoded and J-beta primers. From the 5' RACE reads, TCRdb called clonotypes with MiXCR, one entry per CDR3 protein. The sample yields about 570,000 distinct CDR3 sequences, about 25% seen once. This clonotype was sampled from a woman in her 70s in good health. The sample was blood.

CDR3 coding DNA: TGTGCCAGCAGCGTAGAGGGGGACAGGGCTCGGGGTGAGCAGTTCTTC. It codes for CASSVEGDRARGEQFF. This sequence joins TRBV9 and TRBJ2-1, with TRBD1 identical over 9 bases. The CDR3 length is 16 residues. Germline CDR1 is SGDLS and CDR2 is YYNGEE. Germline trimming cut 0 bases from V and 9 bases from J; bases unmatched to any gene: 10.